A single sample gave rise to the 21 T cell receptor beta chains below, sequenced in a study of shared clonotypes between healthy human individuals. CD8 cells classed as naive were CD45RO-negative and positively selected for CCR7, excluding terminally differentiated effector memory CD45RA+ cells. Here immunoSEQ multiplex PCR was the method, and the copy in TCRdb shows in-frame clones only, minus some. The repertoire holds some 2.1 million clones, with 80% to 95% as singletons. Sequencing was done on a sample of naive CD8+ T cells from PBMCs. Receptors were obtained from a man aged 18 to 30 in good health. Some clones in this sample may be carry-over from other donors' samples.

On this clone itself: An end of the junction does not agree with germline; a read error may underlie this. Other DNA sequences of this sample code for an identical CDR3. The chain employs TRBV19 and TRBJ2-7; D remains ambiguous. Germline values: CDR1 LNHDA, CDR2 SQIVND (reference sequence). There are 13 residues in the CDR3. CDR3 sequence (DNA): TGCGCCAGTAGTCTACGACCGGACTACGAGCAGTACTTC. It yields the protein CASSLRPDYEQYF. The variable domain in full, with the rest retrieved from reference TRBV19 and TRBJ2-7, is DGGITQSPKYLFRKEGQNVTLSCEQNLNHDAMYWYRQDPGQGLRLIYYSQIVNDFQKGDIAEGYSVSREKKESFPLTVTSAQKNPTAFYLCASSLRPDYEQYFGPGTRLTVT.

The chain recombines TRBV7-2 with TRBJ2-7; D remains unclear. The V and J ends lost 4 bases and 3 bases respectively, with 10 bases between them. This CDR3 has 13 residues. Germline CDR1 reads SGHTA; CDR2 reads FQGNSA. Written as DNA, the CDR3 is TGTGCCAGCAGCTCCTCCTTGGACTACGAGCAGTACTTC. Its translation is CASSSSLDYEQYF.

The table lists this clone with a count of one. The chain carries TRBV6-5 and TRBJ2-7; D is undetermined. This CDR3 contains 13 residues. V lost 7 bases and J lost 5, with 15 bases in between. Germline-derived CDR1 and CDR2 are MNHEY and SVGAGI. The CDR3 sequence: CASTQNPLNEQYF. In nucleotides, the CDR3 is TGTGCCAGCACCCAAAACCCCTTGAACGAGCAGTACTTC.

V gene TRBV12-5 combines with J gene TRBJ2-1; D ambiguous. Trimming cost V 6 bases and J 9 bases, with 9 bases left between them. The germline V gene has CDR1 LGHNT and CDR2 FRNRAP. This CDR3 is built from 11 residues. The CDR3, as DNA: TGTGCTAGTGGCCTCGGACCTGAGCAGTTCTTC. Translated, it gives CASGLGPEQFF.

The rearrangement links TRBV29-1 to TRBJ2-1; 7 bases fit TRBD2. The germline V gene has CDR1 SQVTM and CDR2 ANQGSEA. J was trimmed by 1 base and V by 4 bases; bases with no gene match: 7. The CDR3 loop spans 15 amino acids. CDR3 bases: TGCAGCGTTGTTGAACGGGAGGTGTCCTACAATGAGCAGTTCTTC. Translation gives CSVVEREVSYNEQFF.

V and J are TRBV29-1 and TRBJ1-1; the match to TRBD1 covers 11 bases. This CDR3 comprises 18 residues. Germline lookup yields CDR1 SQVTM and CDR2 ANQGSEA. V shed 3 bases and J 0 bases; nucleotides not matched to a gene: 12. The CDR3 reads CSVDGQGAEGVMNTEAFF. CDR3 DNA sequence: TGCAGCGTTGACGGACAGGGGGCGGAAGGTGTCATGAACACTGAAGCTTTCTTT.

The chain joins TRBV7-6 to TRBJ2-2; 11 nucleotides align to TRBD2. This CDR3 is built from 17 residues. Looked up from germline, CDR1 is SGHVS and CDR2 is FNYEAQ. The ends lost 5 bases at V and 2 bases at J; junction bases unmatched: 7. CDR3 region: CASSPLSGRANTGELFF. CDR3 nucleotides: TGTGCCAGCAGCCCCCTTAGCGGGAGGGCCAACACCGGGGAGCTGTTTTTT. The variable domain in full, with the rest retrieved from reference TRBV7-6 and TRBJ2-2, is GAGVSQSPRYKVTKRGQDVALRCDPISGHVSLYWYRQALGQGPEFLTYFNYEAQQDKSGLPNDRFSAERPEGSISTLTIQRTEQRDSAMYRCASSPLSGRANTGELFFGEGSRLTVL.

The rearrangement joins TRBV30 to TRBJ1-5; TRBD1 might be the D (6 bases). V was pared by 0 bases and J by 2 bases, with 20 bases between. The CDR3 is made up of 18 amino acids. CDR1 is GTSNPN, CDR2 SVGIG, per germline (reference sequence). Here the CDR3 reads CAWSVWSPQGDGNQPQHF. The CDR3 DNA follows: TGTGCCTGGAGTGTATGGAGTCCACAGGGTGATGGCAATCAGCCCCAGCATTTT.

The chain combines TRBV20-1 with TRBJ2-1; D unclear. Germline V CDR1 and CDR2: DFQATT, SNEGSKA (reference sequence). CDR3 length equals 11 residues. The germline V and J ends were trimmed by 8 bases and 4 bases, with 9 bases remaining between them. This CDR3 is CSQTQYNEQFF. CDR3 DNA: TGCAGTCAGACTCAGTACAATGAGCAGTTCTTC.

Comment on this clone: Additional DNA sequences in this sample encode the identical CDR3. The rearrangement joins TRBV2 to TRBJ2-5, with D hard to call. The CDR3 length is 12 residues. Germline loops: CDR1 SNHLY, CDR2 FYNNEI. The ends were cut back, 6 bases at V and 0 bases at J, with 5 bases in the middle. CDR3 sequence (DNA): TGTGCCAGCAGACTGTACCAAGAGACCCAGTACTTC. It encodes CASRLYQETQYF.

The genes are TRBV9 and TRBJ1-2; tentatively, D is TRBD1 (6 bases). There are 16 residues in the CDR3. CDR1 is SGDLS, CDR2 YYNGEE, per germline. Trimming removed 3 bases from V and 8 bases from J, with 23 bases in between. CDR3 sequence: CASSEPLPTGRSGYTF. CDR3 DNA sequence: TGTGCCAGCAGCGAGCCCCTCCCCACAGGGCGTTCCGGCTACACCTTC.

This clone was counted once. The same CDR3 can be traced to other DNA sequences in this sample. The genes are TRBV5-4 and TRBJ2-7; a weak D match, TRBD1 (6 bases). This CDR3 has 13 residues. Between the trimmed V and J ends, which lost 4 bases and 3 bases, there was a span of 11 bases. In germline, CDR1 is SGHNT, CDR2 YYREEE (reference sequence). CDR3 bases: TGTGCCAGCAGCCCCGGGACACTCTACGAGCAGTACTTC. Its translation is CASSPGTLYEQYF.

The CDR3 bases are TGTGCCAGCAGTTTATCGGCAGTCCCCAACGAGCAGTACTTC. It yields the protein CASSLSAVPNEQYF. V gene TRBV27 combines with J gene TRBJ2-7; no reliable D call. Germline loops: CDR1 MNHEY, CDR2 SMNVEV (reference sequence). The V end lost 0 bases, the J end lost 5 bases, and 11 bases lay between the germline ends. CDR3 size: 14 residues.

V is TRBV28 and J is TRBJ2-2, with a weak D call TRBD2 (6 bases). CDR3 length: 16 amino acids. CDR1 and CDR2 from the germline V gene are MDHEN and SYDVKM. V lost 4 bases and J 4 bases, leaving 16 bases between the germline ends. DNA of the CDR3: TGTGCCAGCAGTTCCCCCGCTAGCGCCCTCACCGGGGAGCTGTTTTTT. Protein product: CASSSPASALTGELFF.

The rearrangement joins TRBV6-1 to TRBJ1-2; D unresolved. The germline V and J ends were trimmed by 3 bases and 7 bases, with 27 bases remaining between them. The germline gives CDR1 MNHNS, CDR2 SASEGT. This CDR3 spans 18 amino acids. The CDR3 nucleotides are TGTGCCAGCAGTGACGTGAGGTCAGGCCAGTTCCACGTCCTTGGCTACACCTTC. Residues: CASSDVRSGQFHVLGYTF.

The rearrangement links TRBV29-1 to TRBJ1-1; TRBD1 matches at 10 bases. Per the germline V gene, CDR1 is SQVTM and CDR2 is ANQGSEA. This CDR3 region has 12 residues. Unmatched junction bases numbered 4, after V lost 7 bases and J lost 5 bases. DNA of the CDR3: TGCAGCGCTTGGACAGGGGGGACTGAAGCTTTCTTT. This sequence encodes CSAWTGGTEAFF.

In DNA form, the CDR3 reads TGTGCCAGTAGTTCGTCGATCCTTAGCACAGATACGCAGTATTTT. This sequence encodes CASSSSILSTDTQYF. The chain couples TRBV19 to TRBJ2-3, with D unresolved. Trimming left V 5 bases short and J 0 bases short, with 12 bases between. Germline values: CDR1 LNHDA, CDR2 SQIVND (reference sequence). There are 15 residues in the CDR3.

This clone occurred a few times. The rearrangement uses TRBV27 and TRBJ1-1; D remains ambiguous. The CDR3 runs to 13 residues. Germline CDR1 and CDR2: MNHEY and SMNVEV (reference sequence). V gave up 1 base and J gave up 4 bases, with 7 bases separating them. For the CDR3, the DNA is TGTGCCAGCAGTTTATTCGAAAGCACTGAAGCTTTCTTT. Encoded protein: CASSLFESTEAFF.

J is TRBJ2-1 and V is TRBV27; D unresolved. The CDR3 spans 15 residues. Trimming took 5 bases from V and 5 from J, leaving 16 bases between them. Germline lookup yields CDR1 MNHEY and CDR2 SMNVEV (reference sequence). The CDR3 bases are TGTGCCAGCAGTCCACGGGCGGACCAGAACAATGAGCAGTTCTTC. Translation gives CASSPRADQNNEQFF.

The chain's CDR3 is CASRRQATNYGYTF. CDR3 nucleotides: TGTGCCAGCAGGAGACAGGCCACTAACTATGGCTACACCTTC. The V gene is TRBV6-5, the J gene TRBJ1-2; D possibly corresponds to TRBD1 (6 bases). The V gene lost 6 bases and the J gene lost 0 bases, with 11 bases spanning the gap. The CDR3 runs 14 residues. Germline loops: CDR1 MNHEY, CDR2 SVGAGI.

The chain combines TRBV7-9 with TRBJ1-1, with 7 bases lining up with TRBD1. The CDR3 loop spans 14 amino acids. With V trimmed by 5 bases and J by 11 bases, 14 bases remained unmatched. In germline, CDR1 is SEHNR, CDR2 FQNEAQ (reference sequence). Here the CDR3 DNA reads TGTGCCAGCAGCCCAGCACAGGGGATCTTGAATGCTTTCTTT. Its translation is CASSPAQGILNAFF. The full variable domain, with the rest looked up from reference TRBV7-9 and TRBJ1-1, is DTGVSQNPRHKITKRGQNVTFRCDPISEHNRLYWYRQTLGQGPEFLTYFQNEAQLEKSRLLSDRFSAERPKGSFSTLEIQRTEQGDSAMYLCASSPAQGILNAFFGQGTRLTVV.